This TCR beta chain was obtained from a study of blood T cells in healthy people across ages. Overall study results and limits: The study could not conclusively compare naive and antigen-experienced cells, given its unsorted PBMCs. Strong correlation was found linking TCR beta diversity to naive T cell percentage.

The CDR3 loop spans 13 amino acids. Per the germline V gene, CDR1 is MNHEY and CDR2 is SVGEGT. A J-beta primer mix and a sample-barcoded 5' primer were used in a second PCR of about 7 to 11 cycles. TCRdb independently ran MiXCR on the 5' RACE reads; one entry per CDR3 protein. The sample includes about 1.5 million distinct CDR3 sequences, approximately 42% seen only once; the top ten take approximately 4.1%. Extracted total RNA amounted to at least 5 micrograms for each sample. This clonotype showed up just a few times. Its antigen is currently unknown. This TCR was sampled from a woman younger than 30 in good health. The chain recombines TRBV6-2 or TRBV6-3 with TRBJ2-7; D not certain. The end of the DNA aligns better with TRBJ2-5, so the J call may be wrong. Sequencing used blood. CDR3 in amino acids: CASGTVAPETQYF. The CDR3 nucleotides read TGTGCCAGCGGAACGGTTGCACCTGAGACCCAGTACTTC.